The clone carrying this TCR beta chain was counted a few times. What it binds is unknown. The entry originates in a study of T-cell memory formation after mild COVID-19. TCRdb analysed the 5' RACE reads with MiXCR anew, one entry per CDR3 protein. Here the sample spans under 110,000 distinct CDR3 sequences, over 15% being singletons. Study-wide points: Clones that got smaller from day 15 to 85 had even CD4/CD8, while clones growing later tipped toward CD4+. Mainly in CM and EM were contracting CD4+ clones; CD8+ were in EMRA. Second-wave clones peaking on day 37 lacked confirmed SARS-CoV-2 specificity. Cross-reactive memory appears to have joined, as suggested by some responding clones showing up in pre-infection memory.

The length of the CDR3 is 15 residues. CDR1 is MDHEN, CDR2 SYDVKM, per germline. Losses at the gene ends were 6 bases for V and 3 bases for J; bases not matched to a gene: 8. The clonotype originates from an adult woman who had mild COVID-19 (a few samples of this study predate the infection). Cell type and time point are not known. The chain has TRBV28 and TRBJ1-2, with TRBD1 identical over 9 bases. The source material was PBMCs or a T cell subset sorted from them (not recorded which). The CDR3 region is CASRPQTGGHYGYTF. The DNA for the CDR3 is TGTGCCAGCAGGCCTCAAACAGGGGGCCACTATGGCTACACCTTC.